This T cell receptor (beta chain) is drawn from a study of breast tumors, draining lymph nodes, adjacent tissues. Samples came from axillary lymph nodes draining the breast cancer. Regarding the study as a whole: Tumor and nontumor repertoires were significantly more similar in luminal-like than in basal-like breast cancer. Most tumor T cells seemingly derive from lymph node, then expand in tumor. Tumors had less TCR diversity than lymph nodes, more than nontumor tissue.

This clonotype was counted at least ten times. The target antigen is unknown. TCRdb re-called the multiplex PCR reads with MiXCR, one entry per CDR3 protein. The sample consists of under 300,000 distinct CDR3 sequences, 30% to 35% of them appearing once. Sequencing input: axillary lymph node tissue. The TCR was taken from a female donor with breast cancer. Some clones in this sample may be carry-over from other donors' samples.

The chain's CDR3 is CASRLRGGVADTQYF. In nucleotides, the CDR3 is TGTGCCAGCAGACTGCGGGGGGGCGTTGCAGATACGCAGTATTTT. The chain links TRBV6-5 to TRBJ2-3; 9 bases map to TRBD2. The CDR3 sequence is 15 residues long. V was pared by 6 bases and J by 4 bases, with 8 bases of the junction left unmatched. Germline V CDR1 and CDR2: MNHEY, SVGAGI.